A single sample gave rise to the 30 T cell receptor beta chains below, sequenced in a study of cytomegalovirus exposure and HLA in healthy donors. Both 60 Vbeta primers and 13 Jbeta primers went into the PCR. The protocol was immunoSEQ multiplex PCR, while the TCRdb copy is restricted to in-frame clones and leaves out a portion. Counted here are roughly 170,000 clones, roughly 82% occurring once; the ten biggest clones make up roughly 1.7%. The source material was PBMCs. The source of these receptors is a woman aged 30 to 39 in good health and CMV-seronegative.

This clone was observed a handful of times. The V gene is TRBV6-1, the J gene TRBJ1-3; a possible D gene is TRBD1 (6 bases). The ends were cut back, 5 bases at V and 4 bases at J, with 9 bases in the middle. The CDR3 extends over 13 amino acids. Germline CDR1 MNHNS, CDR2 SASEGT. CDR3 amino acids: CASSRDTGNTIYF. The CDR3 DNA is TGTGCCAGCAGTAGGGACACGGGAAACACCATATATTTT.

This sequence joins TRBV4-1 and TRBJ1-1; D possibly corresponds to TRBD1 (6 bases). V lost 0 bases to trimming and J lost 11 bases, with 19 bases between them. Germline loops: CDR1 MGHRA, CDR2 YSYEKL. The CDR3 totals 15 residues. DNA for the CDR3: TGCGCCAGCAGCCAAGAAGGCAGGGGATTTGATAGGGCTTTCTTT. Its translation: CASSQEGRGFDRAFF.

This chain joins TRBV27 and TRBJ2-7; the D gene is possibly TRBD1 (6 bases). This CDR3 is built from 13 residues. Germline loops: CDR1 MNHEY, CDR2 SMNVEV (reference sequence). Between the trimmed V and J ends, which lost 2 bases and 6 bases, there was a span of 11 bases. For the CDR3, the DNA is TGTGCCAGCAGTTTAATCCAAGGGGGCGAGCAGTACTTC. As protein: CASSLIQGGEQYF.

This clone came up once. The genes are TRBV19 and TRBJ1-2; TRBD1 matches at 8 bases. Germline V CDR1 and CDR2: LNHDA, SQIVND (reference sequence). This CDR3 is built from 13 residues. With V trimmed by 2 bases and J by 5 bases, 1 base remained unmatched. The CDR3 DNA reads TGTGCCAGTAGTATACGGACAGGGTATGGCTACACCTTC. This gives the protein CASSIRTGYGYTF.

The gene calls are TRBV25-1 and TRBJ1-6; TRBD1 agrees at 11 bases. The CDR3 contains 15 residues. The germline V gene has CDR1 MGHDK and CDR2 SYGVNS. The ends lost 7 bases at V and 9 bases at J; junction bases unmatched: 8. The CDR3 region has the DNA TGTGCCAGCATTTGGGACAGGGGGTCAGGTTCACCCCTCCACTTT. Protein product: CASIWDRGSGSPLHF.

V usage is TRBV18 and J usage is TRBJ1-1; D unclear. Germline V gives CDR1 KGHSH, CDR2 LQKENI. V was trimmed by 6 bases and J by 2 bases, leaving 7 bases between them. This CDR3 has 12 residues. Here the CDR3 reads CASSTTNTEAFF. CDR3 bases: TGTGCCAGCTCCACTACCAACACTGAAGCTTTCTTT.

This clone was seen a handful of times. The J gene is TRBJ2-2, the V gene TRBV7-8; 11 nucleotides line up with TRBD1. The CDR3 length is 19 residues. V was clipped by 5 bases and J by 2 bases; unmatched bases: 13. CDR1 is SGHVS and CDR2 is FQNEAQ in the germline V gene. CDR3: CASSVRTGGVAGNTGELFF. CDR3 bases: TGTGCCAGCAGCGTTCGGACAGGGGGCGTAGCGGGTAACACCGGGGAGCTGTTTTTT.

This clone was recorded a few times. The CDR3 nucleotides are TGTGCCAGCAGCGGAGTTCGGAGATCCAACTATGGCTACACCTTC. Amino acid sequence: CASSGVRRSNYGYTF. The chain links TRBV11-2 to TRBJ1-2; D gene unclear. CDR3 length equals 15 residues. CDR1 is SGHAT, CDR2 FQNNGV, per germline. Between the trimmed V and J ends, which lost 5 bases and 2 bases, there was a span of 15 bases.

V and J are TRBV4-3 and TRBJ2-1; D is perhaps TRBD2 (5 bases). Trimming removed 0 bases at V and 3 bases at J, with 12 bases between. There are 16 residues in the CDR3. Germline V gene lookup returns CDR1 LGHNA and CDR2 YSLEER. The CDR3 bases are TGCGCCAGCAGCCAAGATATAGCGACCTACTACAATGAGCAGTTCTTC. Its protein product is CASSQDIATYYNEQFF.

V is TRBV19 and J is TRBJ1-4, with TRBD1 as a possible D gene (5 bases). There are 17 residues in the CDR3. Trimming left V 2 bases short and J 7 bases short, with 20 bases between. The V gene's germline CDR1 is LNHDA and CDR2 SQIVND (reference sequence). Written as DNA, the CDR3 is TGTGCCAGTAGTATATCCTCCCGAACAGGACCGGGTGAAAAACTGTTTTTT. It encodes CASSISSRTGPGEKLFF.

The chain joins TRBV5-1 to TRBJ2-1; 9 bases fit TRBD2. The junction had 5 bases not matched to a gene; V was cut back by 3 bases and J by 1 base. Germline V gene sequence: CDR1 SGHRS, CDR2 YFSETQ. The CDR3 covers 16 residues. This CDR3 reads CASSSFSGSSYNEQFF. For the CDR3, the DNA is TGCGCCAGCAGCTCATTTAGCGGGAGTTCCTACAATGAGCAGTTCTTC.

This chain joins TRBV27 and TRBJ2-7; 9 bases line up with TRBD2. The CDR3 totals 15 residues. CDR1 is MNHEY, CDR2 SMNVEV, per germline (reference sequence). The V and J ends lost 2 bases and 5 bases, in that order; junction bases with no gene match: 7. In DNA form, the CDR3 reads TGTGCCAGCAGTTTACAGGCGGGAGGGATGGACGAGCAGTACTTC. It codes for CASSLQAGGMDEQYF.

The V gene is TRBV10-1, the J gene TRBJ2-5, with D unclear. Trimming took off 4 bases at V and 1 base at J, with 7 bases between the two ends. Per germline, CDR1 WNHNN and CDR2 SYGVQD (reference sequence). This CDR3 comprises 13 residues. In nucleotides, the CDR3 is TGCGCCAGCAGTGCACAAATCCAAGAGACCCAGTACTTC. Amino acids: CASSAQIQETQYF.

V is TRBV11-3 and J is TRBJ2-1; maybe TRBD2 (6 bases). The V end lost 5 bases, the J end lost 3 bases, and 11 bases lay between the germline ends. CDR3 length equals 14 residues. Germline V gives CDR1 SGHNT, CDR2 YENEEA. CDR3 coding DNA: TGTGCCAGCAGCGTGGGGGGAGACTACAATGAGCAGTTCTTC. Translating gives CASSVGGDYNEQFF.

The rearrangement uses TRBV6-6 and TRBJ1-1; possible D gene TRBD1, 5 bases. This CDR3 has 15 amino acids. The germline gives CDR1 MNHNY, CDR2 SVGAGI (reference sequence). Deletions cut 0 bases from V and 3 bases from J, with 11 bases between. In DNA, the CDR3 is TGTGCCAGCAGTTACTCGGTGCGGGGGGACACTGAAGCTTTCTTT. Protein sequence: CASSYSVRGDTEAFF.

The chain combines TRBV4-3 with TRBJ2-7; the D gene is possibly TRBD2 (5 bases). Germline CDR1 reads LGHNA; CDR2 reads YSLEER. V gave up 1 base and J gave up 2 bases, with 12 bases separating them. The CDR3 length is 15 residues. CDR3 bases: TGCGCCAGCAGCCAAGCCTTGGAGGTCACCTACGAGCAGTACTTC. It translates to CASSQALEVTYEQYF.

The CDR3, as DNA: TGTGCCAGCAGTACGACAGGGGGTGAGCAGTTCTTC. It yields the protein CASSTTGGEQFF. The chain carries TRBV11-2 and TRBJ2-1, with 9 bases lining up with TRBD1. The CDR3 has 12 residues. J was trimmed by 9 bases and V by 6 bases; bases with no gene match: 3. Germline CDR1 and CDR2: SGHAT and FQNNGV.

This clone was detected a few times. The chain is built from TRBV19 and TRBJ2-1; the match to TRBD2 covers 8 bases. Germline values: CDR1 LNHDA, CDR2 SQIVND (reference sequence). The length of the CDR3 is 12 residues. Trimming took 6 bases from V and 7 from J; bases not matched to a gene: 2. The CDR3 DNA is TGTGCCAGTAGAAGCGGGGGTAATGAGCAGTTCTTC. It encodes CASRSGGNEQFF.

The chain links TRBV19 to TRBJ1-5, with D perhaps matching TRBD1 (6 bases). Per the germline V gene, CDR1 is LNHDA and CDR2 is SQIVND (reference sequence). Trimming cost V 8 bases and J 3 bases, with 8 bases left between them. The CDR3 consists of 12 residues. In DNA form, the CDR3 reads TGTGCCAGTCAGGGGACCAATCAGCCCCAGCATTTT. It yields the protein CASQGTNQPQHF.

J is TRBJ1-1 and V is TRBV18, with TRBD1 identical over 9 bases. The CDR3 extends over 14 amino acids. Germline V CDR1 and CDR2: KGHSH, LQKENI. V was clipped by 5 bases and J by 5 bases; unmatched bases: 6. CDR3 DNA: TGTGCCAGCTCATCGGGGACAGGGAATACTGAAGCTTTCTTT. Translating gives CASSSGTGNTEAFF.

The chain links TRBV2 to TRBJ1-3; no reliable D call. Trimming took 4 bases from V and 5 from J, leaving 6 bases between them. Germline V gives CDR1 SNHLY, CDR2 FYNNEI. The CDR3 sequence is 12 residues long. CDR3 DNA: TGTGCCAGCAGTGTCACTAGAAACACCATATATTTT. It specifies CASSVTRNTIYF.

This clone occurred a few times. In the same sample, other DNA sequences code for this CDR3. This chain's CDR3 is CASSLGGDPYEQYF. CDR3 nucleotides: TGCGCCAGCAGCTTGGGGGGGGATCCCTACGAGCAGTACTTC. The chain recombines TRBV5-1 with TRBJ2-7, with TRBD2 as a possible D gene (6 bases). The V end was cut by 0 bases, the J end by 2 bases, with 9 bases between. CDR1 is SGHRS and CDR2 is YFSETQ in the germline V gene. This CDR3 spans 14 amino acids.

The chain has TRBV18 and TRBJ2-5; D is uncertain. CDR3 length: 15 amino acids. Germline lookup yields CDR1 KGHSH and CDR2 LQKENI. V lost 2 bases and J lost 1, with 11 bases in between. CDR3 in amino acids: CASSPVKSGQETQYF. CDR3 coding DNA: TGTGCCAGCTCACCAGTCAAATCGGGCCAAGAGACCCAGTACTTC.

Regarding this clone: The junction departs from the called germline gene at one end, perhaps through a read error. This chain connects TRBV18 to TRBJ2-7, with D possibly matching TRBD1 (5 bases). The germline CDR1 and CDR2 sequences are KGHSH and LQKENI. The CDR3 has 12 residues. CDR3 sequence reads: CASSPKVQEINF. The CDR3 nucleotides are TGTGCCAGCTCACCAAAGGTACAGGAAATTAACTTC.

The chain has TRBV19 and TRBJ1-2; 7 bases map to TRBD1. Germline lookup yields CDR1 LNHDA and CDR2 SQIVND (reference sequence). Losses at the gene ends were 6 bases for V and 3 bases for J; bases not matched to a gene: 7. The CDR3 is 14 residues long. CDR3 in amino acids: CASRNTGTDYGYTF. The CDR3 DNA reads TGTGCCAGTAGGAATACCGGGACAGACTATGGCTACACCTTC.

The chain carries TRBV7-2 and TRBJ1-3, with D unresolved. This CDR3 is built from 13 residues. The germline V gene has CDR1 SGHTA and CDR2 FQGNSA. V lost 5 bases and J 2 bases, leaving 7 bases between the germline ends. The CDR3 spells CASSPRTGNTIYF. DNA of the CDR3: TGTGCCAGCAGCCCGCGGACTGGAAACACCATATATTTT.

The V and J genes are TRBV4-3 and TRBJ2-2; 9 nucleotides match TRBD2. With V trimmed by 6 bases and J by 5 bases, 4 bases remained unmatched. The germline CDR1 and CDR2 sequences are LGHNA and YSLEER. This CDR3 spans 14 amino acids. CDR3 in DNA: TGCGCCAGCAGTTGGAGCGGGGGGACCGGGGAGCTGTTTTTT. This encodes CASSWSGGTGELFF.

The rearrangement joins TRBV28 to TRBJ1-1; D is undetermined. Per the germline V gene, CDR1 is MDHEN and CDR2 is SYDVKM. The V end lost 2 bases, the J end lost 4 bases, and 8 bases lay between the germline ends. CDR3 size: 13 residues. CDR3 residues: CASSLPESTEAFF. DNA of the CDR3: TGTGCCAGCAGTTTACCTGAGAGCACTGAAGCTTTCTTT. Filled out from reference TRBV28 and TRBJ1-1, the complete variable domain reads DVKVTQSSRYLVKRTGEKVFLECVQDMDHENMFWYRQDPGLGLRLIYFSYDVKMKEKGDIPEGYSVSREKKERFSLILESASTNQTSMYLCASSLPESTEAFFGQGTRLTVV.

The chain combines TRBV7-6 with TRBJ2-3; D perhaps matches TRBD2 (6 bases). V lost 3 bases, J lost 5 bases, and 21 bases lay in between. Germline V CDR1 and CDR2: SGHVS, FNYEAQ. The CDR3 is made up of 17 amino acids. The CDR3 spells CASSFPFSGEEEDTQYF. The CDR3 bases are TGTGCCAGCAGCTTCCCGTTTAGCGGAGAAGAGGAAGATACGCAGTATTTT.

The chain uses TRBV7-9 and TRBJ2-1, with TRBD2 identical over 9 bases. J gave up 5 bases and V 3 bases, and 2 bases lay outside the gene matches. The V gene's germline CDR1 is SEHNR and CDR2 FQNEAQ (reference sequence). CDR3 length equals 14 residues. This chain's CDR3 is CASSLTSGHNEQFF. CDR3 nucleotide sequence: TGTGCCAGCAGCTTGACTAGCGGACACAATGAGCAGTTCTTC.